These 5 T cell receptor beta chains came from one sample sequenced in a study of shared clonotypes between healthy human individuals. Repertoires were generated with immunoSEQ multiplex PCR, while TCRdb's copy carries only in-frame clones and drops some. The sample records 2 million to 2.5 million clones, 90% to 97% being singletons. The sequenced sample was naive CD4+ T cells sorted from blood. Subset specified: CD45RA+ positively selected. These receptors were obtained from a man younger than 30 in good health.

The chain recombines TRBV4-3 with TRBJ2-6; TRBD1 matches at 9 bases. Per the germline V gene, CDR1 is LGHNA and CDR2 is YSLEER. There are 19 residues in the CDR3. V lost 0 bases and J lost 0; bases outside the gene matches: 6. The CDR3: CASSQDTGGLLSGANVLTF. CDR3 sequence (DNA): TGCGCCAGCAGCCAAGATACAGGGGGCCTTCTCTCTGGGGCCAACGTCCTGACTTTC.

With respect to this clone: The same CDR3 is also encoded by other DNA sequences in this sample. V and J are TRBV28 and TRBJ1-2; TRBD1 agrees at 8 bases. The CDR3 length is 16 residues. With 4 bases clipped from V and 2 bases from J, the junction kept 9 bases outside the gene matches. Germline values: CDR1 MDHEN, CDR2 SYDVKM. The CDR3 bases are TGTGCCAGCAGTTCCCCCGGGACAGGAGGAAACTATGGCTACACCTTC. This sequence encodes CASSSPGTGGNYGYTF.

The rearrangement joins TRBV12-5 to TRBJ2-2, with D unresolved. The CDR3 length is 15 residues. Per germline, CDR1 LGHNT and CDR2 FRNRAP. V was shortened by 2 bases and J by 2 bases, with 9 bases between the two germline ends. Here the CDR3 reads CASGLSETNTGELFF. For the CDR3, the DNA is TGTGCTAGTGGTTTGTCCGAGACCAACACCGGGGAGCTGTTTTTT. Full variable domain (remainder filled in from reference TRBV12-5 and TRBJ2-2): DARVTQTPRHKVTEMGQEVTMRCQPILGHNTVFWYRQTMMQGLELLAYFRNRAPLDDSGMPKDRFSAEMPDATLATLKIQPSEPRDSAVYFCASGLSETNTGELFFGEGSRLTVL.

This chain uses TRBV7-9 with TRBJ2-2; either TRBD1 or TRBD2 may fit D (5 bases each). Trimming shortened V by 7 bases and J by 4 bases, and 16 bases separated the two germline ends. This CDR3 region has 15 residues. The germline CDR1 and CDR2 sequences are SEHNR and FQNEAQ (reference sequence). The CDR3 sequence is CASIMSGAGTGELFF. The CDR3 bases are TGTGCCAGCATCATGTCCGGGGCGGGCACCGGGGAGCTGTTTTTT.

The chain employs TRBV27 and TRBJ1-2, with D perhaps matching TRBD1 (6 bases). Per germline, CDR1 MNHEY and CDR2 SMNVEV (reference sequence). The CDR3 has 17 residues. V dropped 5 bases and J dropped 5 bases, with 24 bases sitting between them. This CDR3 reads CASSNTRAGQAVYGYTF. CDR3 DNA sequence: TGTGCCAGCAGTAACACCCGCGCGGGACAAGCCGTATATGGCTACACCTTC.